The sequence of this TCR beta chain was determined in a study of blood T cell repertoires in COVID-19. Study-level information: Italy, Spain and the United States were the sources of the convalescent and acute COVID-19 samples. The analysed material was cDNA or gDNA that came from T cells, B-cell-depleted T cells, or PBMCs.

In germline, CDR1 is MGHRA, CDR2 YSYEKL. Germline trimming cut 0 bases from V and 0 bases from J; bases unmatched to any gene: 17. The CDR3 spans 22 residues. Under the authors' procedure: Using reference gene primer amplification, nucleated cell counts were estimated. Profiled with immunoSEQ multiplex PCR; TCRdb holds only in-frame clones, not every one. V, J and clone size are taken as reported in that table, and D and trimming were inferred from the DNA itself. The repertoire consists of about 87,000 clones, with more than 70% occurring once and the leading ten covering roughly 27%. V and J are TRBV4-1 and TRBJ2-4, with 10 bases that match TRBD1. This sequence was found in a human donor in a cohort sampled during active COVID-19. The material sequenced was peripheral blood. CDR3 coding DNA: TGCGCCAGCAGCCAAGACGGAACAGGGGGACAGGGGCGAGGTTTAGCCAAAAACATTCAGTACTTC. Translating gives CASSQDGTGGQGRGLAKNIQYF.